Below, one T cell receptor (beta chain) is given with its context. The antigen is unknown. The tumor samples were collected prior to definitive surgery or chemotherapy. This sample was included in a study of high-grade serous ovarian cancer treatment subgroups. About the research overall: Each sample yielded on average 7,494 unique TCR beta rearrangements from around 15,000 reads. The study, taken as a whole, reports: Different patients shared almost no repertoire; same-patient tumors shared roughly 0.11 to 0.85. These tumor repertoires lack spatial information from bulk sequencing.

The CDR3 sequence is 15 residues long. The germline gives CDR1 MNHEY, CDR2 SVGAGI. The repertoire was sequenced with immunoSEQ multiplex PCR; TCRdb's copy has only in-frame clones and lacks some. This table has some 40,000 clones, around 80% appearing once. Sequencing used tumor tissue. This sequence joins TRBV6-5 and TRBJ2-5; TRBD1 matches 8 bases. Judging by the DNA end, TRBJ2-7 fits better; the J call may be wrong. The sequence was collected from a human donor with high-grade serous ovarian cancer. The CDR3 coding sequence is TGTGCCAGCACCCGAGACAGGGGCCTCTCCTACGAGCAGTACTTC. Translation gives CASTRDRGLSYEQYF.